This T cell receptor beta chain was identified during a study of OX40 agonist ivuxolimab in advanced cancers. Turning to the study itself: Patients were treated with intravenous ivuxolimab, dosed at 0.01 to 10 mg/kg and infused every 2 weeks.

Only one count was recorded for this clone. Sequencing used immunoSEQ multiplex PCR; TCRdb keeps in-frame clones, though not all of them. The table lists under 85,000 clones, roughly nine tenths of them singletons. The CDR3 runs to 16 residues. Per the germline V gene, CDR1 is GTSNPN and CDR2 is SVGIG (reference sequence). V trimming: 2 bases; J trimming: 7 bases; junction bases outside the gene matches: 16. This clonotype was obtained from an adult with an advanced solid tumor such as melanoma, head and neck, liver or kidney cancer. This chain connects TRBV30 to TRBJ2-7; 8 positions agree with TRBD1. The input for sequencing was CD4+ or CD8+ T cells sorted from blood, taken in a trial of the OX40 agonist ivuxolimab. The CDR3 DNA is TGTGCCTGGAGTAATTTAGGACAGGGCCGTAACGGGGAGCAGTACTTC. Residues: CAWSNLGQGRNGEQYF.